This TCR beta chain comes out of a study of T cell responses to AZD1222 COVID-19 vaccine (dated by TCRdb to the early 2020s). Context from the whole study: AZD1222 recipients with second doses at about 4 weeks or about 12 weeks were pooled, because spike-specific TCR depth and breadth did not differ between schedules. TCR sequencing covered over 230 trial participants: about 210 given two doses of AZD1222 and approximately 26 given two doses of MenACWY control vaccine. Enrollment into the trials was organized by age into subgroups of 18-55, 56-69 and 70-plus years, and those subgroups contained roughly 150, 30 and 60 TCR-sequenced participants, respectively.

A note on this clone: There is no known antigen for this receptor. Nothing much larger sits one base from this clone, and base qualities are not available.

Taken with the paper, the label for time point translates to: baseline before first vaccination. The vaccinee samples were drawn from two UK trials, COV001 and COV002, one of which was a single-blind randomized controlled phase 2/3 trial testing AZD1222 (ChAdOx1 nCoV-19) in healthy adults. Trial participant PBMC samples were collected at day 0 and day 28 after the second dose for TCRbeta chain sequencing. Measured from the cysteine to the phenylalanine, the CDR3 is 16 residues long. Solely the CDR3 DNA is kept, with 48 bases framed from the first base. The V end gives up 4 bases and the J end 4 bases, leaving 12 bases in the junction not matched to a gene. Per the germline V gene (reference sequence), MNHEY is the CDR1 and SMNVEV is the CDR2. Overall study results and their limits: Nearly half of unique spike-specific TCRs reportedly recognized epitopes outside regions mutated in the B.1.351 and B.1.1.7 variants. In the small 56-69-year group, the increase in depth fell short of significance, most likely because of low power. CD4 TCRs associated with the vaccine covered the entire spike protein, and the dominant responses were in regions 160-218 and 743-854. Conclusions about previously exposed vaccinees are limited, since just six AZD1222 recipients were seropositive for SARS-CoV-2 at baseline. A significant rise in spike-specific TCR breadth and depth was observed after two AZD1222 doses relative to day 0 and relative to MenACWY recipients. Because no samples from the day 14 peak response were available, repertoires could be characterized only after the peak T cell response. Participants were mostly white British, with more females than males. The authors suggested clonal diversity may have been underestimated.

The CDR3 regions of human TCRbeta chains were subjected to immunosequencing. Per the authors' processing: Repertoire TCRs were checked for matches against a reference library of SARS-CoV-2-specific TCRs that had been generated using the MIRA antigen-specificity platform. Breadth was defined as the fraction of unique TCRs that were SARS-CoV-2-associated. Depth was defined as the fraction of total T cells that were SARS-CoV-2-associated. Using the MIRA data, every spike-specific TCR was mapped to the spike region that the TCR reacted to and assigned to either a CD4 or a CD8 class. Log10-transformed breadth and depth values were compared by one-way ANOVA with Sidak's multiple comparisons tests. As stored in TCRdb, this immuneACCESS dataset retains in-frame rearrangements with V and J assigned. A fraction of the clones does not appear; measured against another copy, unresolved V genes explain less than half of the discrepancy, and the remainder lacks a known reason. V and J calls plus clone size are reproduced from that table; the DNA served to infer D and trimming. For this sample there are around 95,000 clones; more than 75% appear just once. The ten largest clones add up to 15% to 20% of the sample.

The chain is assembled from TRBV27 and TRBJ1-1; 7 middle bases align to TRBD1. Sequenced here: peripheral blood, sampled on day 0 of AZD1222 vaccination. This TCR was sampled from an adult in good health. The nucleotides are TGTGCCAGCAGTTGGGGACAGCCAACGTTGGGCACTGAAGCTTTCTTT. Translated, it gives CASSWGQPTLGTEAFF.